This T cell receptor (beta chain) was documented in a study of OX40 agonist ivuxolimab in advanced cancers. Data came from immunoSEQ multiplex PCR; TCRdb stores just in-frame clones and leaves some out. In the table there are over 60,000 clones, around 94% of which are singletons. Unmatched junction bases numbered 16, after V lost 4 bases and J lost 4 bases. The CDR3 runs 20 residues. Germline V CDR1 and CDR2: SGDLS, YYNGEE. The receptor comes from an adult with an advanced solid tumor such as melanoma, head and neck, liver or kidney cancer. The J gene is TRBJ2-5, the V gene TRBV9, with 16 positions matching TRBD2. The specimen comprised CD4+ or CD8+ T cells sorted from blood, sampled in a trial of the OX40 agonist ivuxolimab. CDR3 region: CASSPHILGTSGGAGETQYF. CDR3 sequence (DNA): TGTGCCAGCAGCCCACACATCCTCGGGACTAGCGGGGGGGCCGGAGAGACCCAGTACTTC. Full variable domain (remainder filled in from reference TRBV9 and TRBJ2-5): DSGVTQTPKHLITATGQRVTLRCSPRSGDLSVYWYQQSLDQGLQFLIQYYNGEERAKGNILERFSAQQFPDLHSELNLSSLELGDSALYFCASSPHILGTSGGAGETQYFGPGTRLLVL.